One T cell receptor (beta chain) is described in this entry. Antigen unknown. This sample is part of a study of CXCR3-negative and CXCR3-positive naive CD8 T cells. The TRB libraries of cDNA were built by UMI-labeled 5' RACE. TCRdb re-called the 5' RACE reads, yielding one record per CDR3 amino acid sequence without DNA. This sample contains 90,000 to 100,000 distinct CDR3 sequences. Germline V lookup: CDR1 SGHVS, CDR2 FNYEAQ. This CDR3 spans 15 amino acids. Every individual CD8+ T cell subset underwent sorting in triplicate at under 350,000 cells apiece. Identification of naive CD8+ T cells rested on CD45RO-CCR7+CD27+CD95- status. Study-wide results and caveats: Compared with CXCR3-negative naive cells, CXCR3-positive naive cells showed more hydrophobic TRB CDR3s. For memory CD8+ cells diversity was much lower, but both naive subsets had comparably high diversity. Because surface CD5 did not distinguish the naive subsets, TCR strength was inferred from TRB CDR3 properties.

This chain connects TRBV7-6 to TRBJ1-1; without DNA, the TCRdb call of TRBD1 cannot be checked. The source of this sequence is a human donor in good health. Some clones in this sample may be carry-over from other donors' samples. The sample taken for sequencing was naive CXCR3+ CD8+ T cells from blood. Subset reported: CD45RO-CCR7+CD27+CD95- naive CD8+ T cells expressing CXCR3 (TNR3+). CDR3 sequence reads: CASIPRGRRGTEAFF. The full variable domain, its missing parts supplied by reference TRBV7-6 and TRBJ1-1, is GAGVSQSPRYKVTKRGQDVALRCDPISGHVSLYWYRQALGQGPEFLTYFNYEAQQDKSGLPNDRFSAERPEGSISTLTIQRTEQRDSAMYRCASIPRGRRGTEAFFGQGTRLTVV.